The 18 T cell receptor beta chains below were found in one sample sequenced in a study of blood T cell dynamics during melanoma immunotherapy. Regarding time point: pre-treatment baseline. The data were produced by immunoSEQ multiplex PCR, yet TCRdb's version contains in-frame clones alone and is incomplete. The sample lists 15,000 or so clones, 85% to 90% seen once, with around 6.1% in the top ten. This specimen consisted of blood, obtained from a patient treated with checkpoint blockade. These receptors were obtained from a human donor with melanoma.

This clone was seen more than once but under ten times. The V gene is TRBV19, the J gene TRBJ2-3; either TRBD1 or TRBD2 may supply D (5 bases each). V lost 4 bases and J 0 bases, leaving 8 bases between the germline ends. Germline values: CDR1 LNHDA, CDR2 SQIVND (reference sequence). The CDR3 is made up of 14 amino acids. CDR3 loop: CASSRGFSTDTQYF. CDR3 in DNA: TGTGCCAGTAGTAGGGGGTTTAGCACAGATACGCAGTATTTT.

This chain connects TRBV4-3 to TRBJ1-2; D unresolved. The CDR3 is made up of 15 amino acids. Germline-derived CDR1 and CDR2 are LGHNA and YSLEER. V dropped 4 bases and J dropped 4 bases, with 16 bases sitting between them. CDR3 residues: CASSPSRVWIYGYTF. CDR3 coding DNA: TGCGCCAGCAGCCCCAGTAGAGTGTGGATCTATGGCTACACCTTC.

V gene TRBV2 combines with J gene TRBJ2-4; 7 nucleotides align to TRBD1. The CDR3 has 16 amino acids. Germline loops: CDR1 SNHLY, CDR2 FYNNEI. The ends lost 5 bases at V and 1 base at J; junction bases unmatched: 8. The CDR3 sequence is CASSRQGRSAKNIQYF. CDR3 nucleotides: TGTGCCAGCAGTCGACAGGGACGGTCTGCCAAAAACATTCAGTACTTC.

The V call is TRBV6-6, the J call TRBJ1-1, with a weak D call TRBD1 (5 bases). Trimming stripped 2 bases from V and 1 base from J, with 8 bases between. This CDR3 has 14 residues. Germline V lookup: CDR1 MNHNY, CDR2 SVGAGI (reference sequence). The CDR3 loop is CASSYTGQNTEAFF. DNA of the CDR3: TGTGCCAGCAGTTACACCGGACAGAACACTGAAGCTTTCTTT.

The chain joins TRBV6-6 to TRBJ2-7; D is tentatively TRBD1 or TRBD2 (5 bases each). CDR3 length: 13 amino acids. V lost 11 bases and J 6 bases, leaving 20 bases between the germline ends. CDR1 and CDR2 (germline): MNHNY, SVGAGI (reference sequence). CDR3 DNA sequence: TGTGCCGGGGGACCCAAAAGTTCTCCCGAGCAGTACGTC. Translated, it gives CAGGPKSSPEQYV.

The rearrangement links TRBV23-1 to TRBJ2-3; D is unresolved. TRBV23-1 is known as an ORF, though its function is uncertain. CDR3 size: 15 residues. Deletions cut 0 bases from V and 4 bases from J, with 11 bases between. DNA of the CDR3: TGCGCCAGCAGTCAATCGAAGAGTGGAGCAGATACGCAGTATTTT. It specifies CASSQSKSGADTQYF.

This clone was counted a few times. The CDR3 DNA follows: TGTGCCAGCAGTAGCCACGAGGTGACTGAAGCTTTCTTT. This codes for CASSSHEVTEAFF. The chain has TRBV27 and TRBJ1-1; D unclear. In germline, CDR1 is MNHEY, CDR2 SMNVEV (reference sequence). CDR3 length: 13 residues. V gave up 5 bases and J gave up 5 bases, with 12 bases separating them.

This sequence joins TRBV10-3 and TRBJ2-5; 7 bases fit TRBD2. CDR1 and CDR2 from the germline V gene are ENHRY and SYGVKD. The J segment lost 2 bases and the V segment lost 4 bases, leaving 13 bases of the junction unmatched. The CDR3 length is 17 residues. The CDR3 spells CAISGGGAGFGQETQYF. CDR3 nucleotide sequence: TGTGCCATCAGTGGGGGAGGAGCGGGGTTTGGGCAAGAGACCCAGTACTTC.

The chain uses TRBV14 and TRBJ1-1; no clear D. Trimming removed 1 base at V and 8 bases at J, with 11 bases between. There are 13 residues in the CDR3. Germline CDR1 is SGHDN and CDR2 is FVKESK. The CDR3 here is CASSQVAAGEAFF. The CDR3 coding sequence is TGTGCCAGCAGCCAAGTGGCGGCCGGCGAAGCTTTCTTT. The complete variable domain, with remaining parts taken from reference TRBV14 and TRBJ1-1, reads EAGVTQFPSHSVIEKGQTVTLRCDPISGHDNLYWYRRVMGKEIKFLLHFVKESKQDESGMPNNRFLAERTGGTYSTLKVQPAELEDSGVYFCASSQVAAGEAFFGQGTRLTVV.

The V gene is TRBV7-3, the J gene TRBJ1-1, with D tentatively TRBD1 (6 bases). Germline assignment: CDR1 SGHTA and CDR2 FQGTGA. This CDR3 comprises 15 residues. V lost 5 bases to trimming and J lost 1 base, with 14 bases between them. CDR3 sequence: CASSPTGFGNTEAFF. The DNA for the CDR3 is TGTGCCAGCAGCCCGACAGGTTTCGGGAACACTGAAGCTTTCTTT.

V is TRBV19 and J is TRBJ1-2; TRBD1 might be the D (5 bases). CDR1 is LNHDA, CDR2 SQIVND, per germline (reference sequence). This CDR3 comprises 13 residues. Deletions cut 2 bases from V and 5 bases from J, with 9 bases between. CDR3 residues: CASSIPGEYGYTF. Here the CDR3 DNA reads TGTGCCAGTAGTATACCGGGGGAGTATGGCTACACCTTC. The variable domain in full, with the rest retrieved from reference TRBV19 and TRBJ1-2, is DGGITQSPKYLFRKEGQNVTLSCEQNLNHDAMYWYRQDPGQGLRLIYYSQIVNDFQKGDIAEGYSVSREKKESFPLTVTSAQKNPTAFYLCASSIPGEYGYTFGSGTRLTVV.

J is TRBJ2-5 and V is TRBV27; maybe TRBD2 (7 bases). V shed 4 bases and J shed 5 bases, with 11 bases lying between them. This CDR3 spans 13 amino acids. Germline CDR1 is MNHEY and CDR2 is SMNVEV (reference sequence). The CDR3 coding sequence is TGTGCCAGCAGTTGGGGGGGCGGGGAGACCCAGTACTTC. Translated: CASSWGGGETQYF.

V gene TRBV2 combines with J gene TRBJ2-1, with D unresolved. Germline V gives CDR1 SNHLY, CDR2 FYNNEI. The CDR3 has 13 amino acids. V shed 7 bases and J shed 10 bases, with 17 bases lying between them. The CDR3 DNA follows: TGTGCCAGCAACTTACCCCCGGCACACGAGCAGTTCTTC. As protein: CASNLPPAHEQFF.

The V gene is TRBV18, the J gene TRBJ2-3; 12 bases line up with TRBD1. The CDR3 consists of 15 residues. Germline assignment: CDR1 KGHSH and CDR2 LQKENI. V lost 6 bases to trimming and J lost 4 bases; unmatched junction nucleotides: 5. The CDR3 nucleotides read TGTGCCAGCTCCCCGGGACAGGGGGCTCCAGATACGCAGTATTTT. It translates to CASSPGQGAPDTQYF.

The genes are TRBV29-1 and TRBJ1-3; D remains unclear. The germline gives CDR1 SQVTM, CDR2 ANQGSEA. Trimming removed 4 bases from V and 6 bases from J, with 19 bases in between. This CDR3 has 15 residues. CDR3 sequence reads: CSVAGDPDYLNTIYF. CDR3 nucleotide sequence: TGCAGCGTTGCGGGTGATCCCGACTATTTAAACACCATATATTTT.

The chain recombines TRBV25-1 with TRBJ2-6, with 9 bases lining up with TRBD1. V dropped 8 bases and J dropped 4; count of bases not matched to a gene: 6. The V gene's germline CDR1 is MGHDK and CDR2 SYGVNS. This CDR3 is 15 amino acids long. CDR3 sequence: CASSQTGGGANVLTF. As DNA, the CDR3 is TGTGCCAGCTCCCAAACAGGGGGCGGGGCCAACGTCCTGACTTTC.

This chain connects TRBV20-1 to TRBJ2-1; D is unclear. This CDR3 is built from 11 residues. The germline gives CDR1 DFQATT, CDR2 SNEGSKA (reference sequence). V lost 5 bases and J lost 2, with 4 bases in between. The CDR3 spells CSAFAYNEQFF. Written as DNA, the CDR3 is TGCAGTGCTTTCGCCTACAATGAGCAGTTCTTC.

This clone was seen only once. The V gene is TRBV19, the J gene TRBJ1-2, with D unclear. Trimming took 1 base from V and 2 from J, leaving 20 bases between them. The CDR3 contains 18 residues. The V gene's germline CDR1 is LNHDA and CDR2 SQIVND (reference sequence). In nucleotides, the CDR3 is TGTGCCAGTAGTATAGTCCCCCGAGGAGGTGAGGAGAACTATGGCTACACCTTC. This sequence encodes CASSIVPRGGEENYGYTF. Full variable domain (remainder filled in from reference TRBV19 and TRBJ1-2): DGGITQSPKYLFRKEGQNVTLSCEQNLNHDAMYWYRQDPGQGLRLIYYSQIVNDFQKGDIAEGYSVSREKKESFPLTVTSAQKNPTAFYLCASSIVPRGGEENYGYTFGSGTRLTVV.